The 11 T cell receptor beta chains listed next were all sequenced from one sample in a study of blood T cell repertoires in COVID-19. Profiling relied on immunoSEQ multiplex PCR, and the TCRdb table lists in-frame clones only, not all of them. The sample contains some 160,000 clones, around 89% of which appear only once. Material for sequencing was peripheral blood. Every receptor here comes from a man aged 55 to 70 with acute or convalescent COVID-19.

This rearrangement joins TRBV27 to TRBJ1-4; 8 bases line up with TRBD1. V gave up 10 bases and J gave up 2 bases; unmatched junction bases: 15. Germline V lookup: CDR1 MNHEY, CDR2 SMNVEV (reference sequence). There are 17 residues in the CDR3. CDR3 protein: CATANVNRGKTNEKLFF. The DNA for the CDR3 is TGTGCCACCGCAAACGTGAACAGGGGGAAGACTAATGAAAAACTGTTTTTT.

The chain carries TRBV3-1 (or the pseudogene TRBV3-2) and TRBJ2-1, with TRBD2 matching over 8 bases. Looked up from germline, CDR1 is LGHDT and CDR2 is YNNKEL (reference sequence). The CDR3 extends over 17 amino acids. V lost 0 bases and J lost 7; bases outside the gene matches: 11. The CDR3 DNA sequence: TGTGCCAGCAGCCAAGATACCCCTTACGGGGGGGCTAATGAGCAGTTCTTC. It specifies CASSQDTPYGGANEQFF.

CDR3 sequence (DNA): TGCGCCACCGGGACAGGGGACACTGAAGCTTTCTTT. This gives the protein CATGTGDTEAFF. This chain joins TRBV5-1 and TRBJ1-1, with TRBD1 matching 10 bases. Germline assignment: CDR1 SGHRS and CDR2 YFSETQ. V was pared by 9 bases and J by 3 bases, with 2 bases of the junction left unmatched. The CDR3 sequence is 12 residues long.

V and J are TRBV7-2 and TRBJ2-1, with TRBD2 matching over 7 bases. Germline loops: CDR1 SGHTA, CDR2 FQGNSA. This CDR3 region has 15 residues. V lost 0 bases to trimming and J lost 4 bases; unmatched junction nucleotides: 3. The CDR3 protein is CASSLARDYYNEQFF. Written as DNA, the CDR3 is TGTGCCAGCAGCTTAGCTCGGGACTATTACAATGAGCAGTTCTTC.

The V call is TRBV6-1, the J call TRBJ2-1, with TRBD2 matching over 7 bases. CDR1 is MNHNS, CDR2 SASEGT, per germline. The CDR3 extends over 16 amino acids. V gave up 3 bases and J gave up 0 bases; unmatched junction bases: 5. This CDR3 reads CASSDRGLPSYNEQFF. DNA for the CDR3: TGTGCCAGCAGTGATCGGGGACTACCCTCCTACAATGAGCAGTTCTTC.

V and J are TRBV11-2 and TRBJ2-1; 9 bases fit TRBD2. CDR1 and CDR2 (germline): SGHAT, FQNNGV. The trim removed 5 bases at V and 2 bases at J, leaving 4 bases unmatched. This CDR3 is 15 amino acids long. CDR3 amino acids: CASSAERGAYNEQFF. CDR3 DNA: TGTGCCAGCAGCGCCGAGCGGGGGGCCTACAATGAGCAGTTCTTC.

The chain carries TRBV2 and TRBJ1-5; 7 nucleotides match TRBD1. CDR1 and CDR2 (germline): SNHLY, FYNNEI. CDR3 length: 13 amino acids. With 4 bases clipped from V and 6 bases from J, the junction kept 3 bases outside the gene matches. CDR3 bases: TGTGCCAGCAGTGGACAGGGTACTCAGCCCCAGCATTTT. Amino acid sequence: CASSGQGTQPQHF. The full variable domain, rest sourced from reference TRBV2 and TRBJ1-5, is EPEVTQTPSHQVTQMGQEVILRCVPISNHLYFYWYRQILGQKVEFLVSFYNNEISEKSEIFDDQFSVERPDGSNFTLKIRSTKLEDSAMYFCASSGQGTQPQHFGDGTRLSIL.

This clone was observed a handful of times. This CDR3 is CASTGGYEQYF. CDR3 DNA: TGTGCCAGCACTGGCGGATACGAGCAGTACTTC. The chain couples TRBV2 to TRBJ2-7, with D unresolved. V lost 7 bases and J lost 4, with 8 bases in between. Germline V gene data show CDR1 as SNHLY and CDR2 as FYNNEI. The CDR3 runs 11 residues.

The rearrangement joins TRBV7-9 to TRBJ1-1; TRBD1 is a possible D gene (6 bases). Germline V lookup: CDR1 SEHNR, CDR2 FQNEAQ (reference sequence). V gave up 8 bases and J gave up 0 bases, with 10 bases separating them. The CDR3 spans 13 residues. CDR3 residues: CASSGVVNTEAFF. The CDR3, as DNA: TGTGCCAGCTCAGGGGTGGTGAACACTGAAGCTTTCTTT.

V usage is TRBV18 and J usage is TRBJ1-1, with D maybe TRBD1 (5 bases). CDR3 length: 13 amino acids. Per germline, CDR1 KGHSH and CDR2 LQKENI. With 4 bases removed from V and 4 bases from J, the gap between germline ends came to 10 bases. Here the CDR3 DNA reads TGTGCCAGCTCACGGGGGGAGGGCACTGAAGCTTTCTTT. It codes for CASSRGEGTEAFF.

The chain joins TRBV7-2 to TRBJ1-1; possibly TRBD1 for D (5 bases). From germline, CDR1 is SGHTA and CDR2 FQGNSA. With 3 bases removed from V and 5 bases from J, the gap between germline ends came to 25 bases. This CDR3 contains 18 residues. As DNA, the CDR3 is TGTGCCAGCAGCTTTAAAGGAGAGGCCCGGGGGACTCGGACTGAAGCTTTCTTT. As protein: CASSFKGEARGTRTEAFF. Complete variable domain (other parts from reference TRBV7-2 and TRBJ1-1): GAGVSQSPSNKVTEKGKDVELRCDPISGHTALYWYRQSLGQGLEFLIYFQGNSAPDKSGLPSDRFSAERTGGSVSTLTIQRTQQEDSAVYLCASSFKGEARGTRTEAFFGQGTRLTVV.